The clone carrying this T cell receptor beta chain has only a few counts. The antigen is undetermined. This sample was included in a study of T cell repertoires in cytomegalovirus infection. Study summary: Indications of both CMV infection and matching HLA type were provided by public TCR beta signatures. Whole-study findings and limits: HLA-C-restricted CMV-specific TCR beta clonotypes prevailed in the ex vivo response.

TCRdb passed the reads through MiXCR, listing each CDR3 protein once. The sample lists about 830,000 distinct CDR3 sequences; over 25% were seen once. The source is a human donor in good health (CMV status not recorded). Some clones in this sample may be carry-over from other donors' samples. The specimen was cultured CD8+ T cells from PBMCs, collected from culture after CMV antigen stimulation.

In DNA form, the CDR3 reads TGTGCCAGCAGCGTAGAAGGGGTCACAGATACGCAGTATTTT. It encodes CASSVEGVTDTQYF. The rearrangement links TRBV9 to TRBJ2-3; weak D call: TRBD1 (5 bases). The V gene's germline CDR1 is SGDLS and CDR2 YYNGEE. The CDR3 loop spans 14 amino acids. Trimming removed 0 bases from V and 2 bases from J, with 7 bases in between.